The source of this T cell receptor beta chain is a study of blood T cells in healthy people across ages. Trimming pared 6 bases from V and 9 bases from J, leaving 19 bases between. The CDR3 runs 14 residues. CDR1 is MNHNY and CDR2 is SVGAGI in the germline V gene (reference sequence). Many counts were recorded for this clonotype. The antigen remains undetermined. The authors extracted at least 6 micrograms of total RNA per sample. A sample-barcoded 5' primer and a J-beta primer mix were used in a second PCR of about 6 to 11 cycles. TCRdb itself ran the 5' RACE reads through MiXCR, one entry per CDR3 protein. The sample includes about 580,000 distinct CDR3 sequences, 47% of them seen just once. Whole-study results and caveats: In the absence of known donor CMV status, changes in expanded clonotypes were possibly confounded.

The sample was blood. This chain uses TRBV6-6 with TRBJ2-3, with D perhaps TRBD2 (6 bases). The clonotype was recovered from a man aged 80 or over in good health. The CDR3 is CASSSRTGGETQYF. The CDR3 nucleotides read TGTGCCAGCAGCTCTCGAACCGGGGGTGAGACGCAGTATTTT.